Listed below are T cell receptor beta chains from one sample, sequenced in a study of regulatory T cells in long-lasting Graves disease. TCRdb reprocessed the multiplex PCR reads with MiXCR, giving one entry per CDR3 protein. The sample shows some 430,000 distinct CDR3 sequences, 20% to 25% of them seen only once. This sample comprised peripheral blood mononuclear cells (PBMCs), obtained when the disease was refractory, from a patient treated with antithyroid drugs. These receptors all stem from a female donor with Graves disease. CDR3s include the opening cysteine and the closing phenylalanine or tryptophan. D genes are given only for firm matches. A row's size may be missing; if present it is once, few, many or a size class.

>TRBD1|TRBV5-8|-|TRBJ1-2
CASRPRLRDRGRDYGYTF
TGTGCCAGCAGACCGCGGCTGCGGGACAGGGGGCGCGACTATGGCTACACCTTC
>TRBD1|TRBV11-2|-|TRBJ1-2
CASSLGQGNNYGYTF
TGTGCCAGCAGCTTAGGACAGGGCAATAACTATGGCTACACCTTC
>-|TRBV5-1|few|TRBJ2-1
CASSLVEGTGDEQFF
TGCGCCAGCAGCTTGGTCGAAGGGACTGGCGATGAGCAGTTCTTC
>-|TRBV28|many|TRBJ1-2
CASRLGGYTF
TGTGCCAGCAGACTCGGCGGCTACACCTTC
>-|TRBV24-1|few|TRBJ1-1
CATSVGFGGNTEAFF
TGTGCCACCAGTGTTGGATTCGGTGGCAACACTGAAGCTTTCTTT
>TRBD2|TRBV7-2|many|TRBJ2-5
CASSLVRGGRETQYF
TGTGCCAGCAGCTTAGTGCGGGGGGGCCGGGAGACCCAGTACTTC
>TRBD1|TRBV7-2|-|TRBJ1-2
CASSAQTGDYGYTF
TGTGCCAGCAGCGCCCAGACAGGGGACTATGGCTACACCTTC
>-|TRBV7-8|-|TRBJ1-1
CASSSSGWDTEAFF
TGTGCCAGCAGCTCCTCGGGCTGGGACACTGAAGCTTTCTTT
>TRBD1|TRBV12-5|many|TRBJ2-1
CASGLVVGQGARYNEQFF
TGTGCTAGTGGTTTGGTTGTGGGACAGGGGGCGCGATACAATGAGCAGTTCTTC
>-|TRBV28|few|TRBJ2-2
CASREASGELFF
TGTGCCAGCAGGGAAGCCTCCGGGGAGCTGTTTTTT
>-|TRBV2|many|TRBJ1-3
CASSENAGNTIYF
TGTGCCAGCAGTGAGAACGCTGGAAACACCATATATTTT
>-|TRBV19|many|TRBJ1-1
CASSIMGNLNTEAFF
TGTGCCAGTAGTATAATGGGCAACCTGAACACTGAAGCTTTCTTT
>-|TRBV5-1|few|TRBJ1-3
CASSVGVTSGNTIYF
TGCGCCAGCAGCGTTGGAGTCACCTCTGGAAACACCATATATTTT
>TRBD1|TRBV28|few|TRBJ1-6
CATRAGQGVYSPLHF
TGTGCCACCAGGGCAGGCCAGGGGGTTTATTCACCCCTCCACTTT
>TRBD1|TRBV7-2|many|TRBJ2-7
CASSPWDSREQYF
TGTGCCAGCAGCCCCTGGGACAGCCGCGAGCAGTACTTC
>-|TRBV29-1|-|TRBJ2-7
CSALDAGLYEQYF
TGCAGCGCTTTGGACGCCGGCCTCTACGAGCAGTACTTC
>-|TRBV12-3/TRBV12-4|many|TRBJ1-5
CASSWTANNQPQHF
TGTGCCAGCAGTTGGACCGCCAACAATCAGCCCCAGCATTTT
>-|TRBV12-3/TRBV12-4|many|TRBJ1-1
CASSRYEGRKNTEAFF
TGTGCCAGCAGCCGATATGAGGGACGGAAGAACACTGAAGCTTTCTTT
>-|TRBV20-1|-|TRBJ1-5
CSARDGTLNSNQPQHF
TGCAGTGCTAGAGACGGGACACTGAATAGCAATCAGCCCCAGCATTTT
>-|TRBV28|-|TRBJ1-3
CASSLGSDSGNTIYF
TGTGCCAGCAGTTTGGGGTCGGATTCTGGAAACACCATATATTTT
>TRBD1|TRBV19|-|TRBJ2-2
CASLGTADGRELFF
TGTGCCAGTCTCGGGACAGCGGACGGAAGGGAGCTGTTTTTT
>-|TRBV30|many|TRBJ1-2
CAWTRGGYGYTF
TGTGCCTGGACGAGGGGGGGCTATGGCTACACCTTC
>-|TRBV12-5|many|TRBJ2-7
CASGFSGVQYF
TGTGCTAGTGGCTTCTCCGGGGTGCAGTACTTC
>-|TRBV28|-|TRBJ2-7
CASSKPGSSYEQYF
TGTGCCAGCAGTAAGCCAGGGAGCTCCTACGAGCAGTACTTC
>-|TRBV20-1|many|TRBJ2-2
CSARDGGRYTGELFF
TGCAGTGCTAGGGACGGTGGCAGGTACACCGGGGAGCTGTTTTTT
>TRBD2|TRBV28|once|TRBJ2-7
CASSQVLAGGLNDYEQYF
TGTGCCAGCAGCCAAGTTCTAGCGGGAGGACTTAACGACTACGAGCAGTACTTC
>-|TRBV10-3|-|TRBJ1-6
CAISEFALQDSLHF
TGTGCCATCAGTGAGTTCGCCCTACAAGACAGCCTCCACTTT
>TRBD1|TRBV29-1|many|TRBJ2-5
CSVEPRDSQETQYF
TGCAGCGTCGAGCCTCGGGACAGCCAAGAGACCCAGTACTTC
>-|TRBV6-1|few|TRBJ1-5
CASSGDPWSNQPQHF
TGTGCCAGCAGTGGGGACCCTTGGAGCAATCAGCCCCAGCATTTT
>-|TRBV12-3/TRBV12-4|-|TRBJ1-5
CASSIAMWGNQPQHF
TGTGCCAGCAGTATTGCGATGTGGGGCAATCAGCCCCAGCATTTT
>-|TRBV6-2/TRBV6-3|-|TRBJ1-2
CASSSPGTSLRGYTF
TGTGCCAGCAGTTCCCCCGGGACATCTCTAAGAGGCTACACCTTC
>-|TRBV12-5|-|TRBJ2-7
CASAQGTYEQYF
TGTGCTAGTGCGCAGGGTACCTACGAGCAGTACTTC
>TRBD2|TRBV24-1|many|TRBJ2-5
CATSEAGEEETQYF
TGTGCCACCAGTGAAGCGGGAGAGGAAGAGACCCAGTACTTC
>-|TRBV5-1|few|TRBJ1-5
CASSLGGGLDQPQHF
TGCGCCAGCAGCTTGGGGGGGGGGCTCGATCAGCCCCAGCATTTT
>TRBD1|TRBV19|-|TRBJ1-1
CASSRLTGGVRLAFF
TGTGCCAGTAGTCGTCTAACAGGGGGCGTCCGTTTGGCTTTCTTT
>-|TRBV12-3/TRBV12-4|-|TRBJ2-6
CASSPTQGSGANVLTF
TGTGCCAGCAGTCCGACACAGGGCTCTGGGGCCAACGTCCTGACTTTC
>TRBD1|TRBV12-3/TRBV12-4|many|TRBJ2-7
CASKIGQGSSSYEQYF
TGTGCCAGCAAAATCGGACAGGGGTCAAGCTCCTACGAGCAGTACTTC
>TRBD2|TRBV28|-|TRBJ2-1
CASSPRTSGRAPYNEQFF
TGTGCCAGCAGTCCGCGGACTAGCGGGAGGGCCCCTTACAATGAGCAGTTCTTC
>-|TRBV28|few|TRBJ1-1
CATLRGNTEAFF
TGTGCCACCCTGCGGGGAAACACTGAAGCTTTCTTT
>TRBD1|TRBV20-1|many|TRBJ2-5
CSARHTGQGETQYF
TGCAGTGCTAGACACACGGGACAGGGGGAGACCCAGTACTTC
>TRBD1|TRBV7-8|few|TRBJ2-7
CASSSGTDREQYF
TGTGCCAGCAGCTCAGGGACAGATCGCGAGCAGTACTTC
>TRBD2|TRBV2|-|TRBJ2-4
CASSEEGRDIQYF
TGTGCCAGCAGTGAAGAAGGGAGGGACATTCAGTACTTC
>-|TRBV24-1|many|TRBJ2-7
CATSDARAPLSDEQYF
TGTGCCACCAGTGACGCCAGGGCACCCTTAAGCGACGAGCAGTACTTC
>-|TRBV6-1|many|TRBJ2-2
CASRRVWVGELFF
TGTGCCAGCAGGAGGGTTTGGGTCGGGGAGCTGTTTTTT
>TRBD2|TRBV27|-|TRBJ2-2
CASSLWTSGRRELFF
TGTGCCAGCAGTTTATGGACTAGCGGGAGGAGGGAGCTGTTTTTT